This T cell receptor (beta chain) was captured by sequencing in a study of response to subunit inactivated influenza vaccine. The CDR3 is 12 residues long. V lost 5 bases, J lost 8 bases, and 1 base stayed unmatched. CDR1 is MDHEN, CDR2 SYDVKM, per germline. TCRdb passed the RT-PCR reads through MiXCR, listing each CDR3 protein once. The sample shows 600,000 to 850,000 distinct CDR3 sequences, 14% of them seen only once. This sequence was found in a man aged 45-65 years who received an inactivated influenza vaccine. The sample was PBMCs from blood, taken less than 15 days before vaccination. The genes are TRBV28 and TRBJ2-1; TRBD1 matches 9 bases. The CDR3, as DNA: TGTGCCAGCAGTGGACAGGGGCATGAGCAGTTCTTC. Its translation is CASSGQGHEQFF. The full variable domain, with the rest looked up from reference TRBV28 and TRBJ2-1, is DVKVTQSSRYLVKRTGEKVFLECVQDMDHENMFWYRQDPGLGLRLIYFSYDVKMKEKGDIPEGYSVSREKKERFSLILESASTNQTSMYLCASSGQGHEQFFGPGTRLTVL.